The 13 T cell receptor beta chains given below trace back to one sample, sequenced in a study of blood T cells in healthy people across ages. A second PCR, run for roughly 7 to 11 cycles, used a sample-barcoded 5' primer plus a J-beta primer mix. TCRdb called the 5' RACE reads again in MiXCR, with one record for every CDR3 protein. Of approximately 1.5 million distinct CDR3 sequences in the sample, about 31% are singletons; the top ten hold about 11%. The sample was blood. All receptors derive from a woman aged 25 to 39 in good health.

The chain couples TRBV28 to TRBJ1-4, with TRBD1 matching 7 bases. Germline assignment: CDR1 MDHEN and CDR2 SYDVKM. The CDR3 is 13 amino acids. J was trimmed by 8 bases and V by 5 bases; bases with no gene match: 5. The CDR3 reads CASSGYRGEKLFF. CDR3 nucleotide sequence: TGTGCCAGCAGTGGTTACAGGGGAGAAAAACTGTTTTTT.

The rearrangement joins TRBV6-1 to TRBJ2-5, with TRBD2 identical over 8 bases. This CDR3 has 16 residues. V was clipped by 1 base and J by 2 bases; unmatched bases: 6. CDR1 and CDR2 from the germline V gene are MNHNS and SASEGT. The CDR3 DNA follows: TGTGCCAGCAGTGAAGTCCCAGCGGGGGATCAAGAGACCCAGTACTTC. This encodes CASSEVPAGDQETQYF.

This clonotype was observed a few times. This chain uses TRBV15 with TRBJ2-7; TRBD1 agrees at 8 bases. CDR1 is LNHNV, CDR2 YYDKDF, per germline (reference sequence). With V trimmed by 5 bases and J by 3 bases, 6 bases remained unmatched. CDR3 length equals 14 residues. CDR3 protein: CATSPDRGGYEQYF. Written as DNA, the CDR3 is TGTGCCACCAGCCCCGACAGGGGTGGCTACGAGCAGTACTTC.

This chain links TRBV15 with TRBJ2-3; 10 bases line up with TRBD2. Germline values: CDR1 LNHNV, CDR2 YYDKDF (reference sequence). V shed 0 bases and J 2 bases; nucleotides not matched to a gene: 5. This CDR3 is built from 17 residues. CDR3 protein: CATSRDRLAGATDTQYF. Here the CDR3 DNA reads TGTGCCACCAGCAGAGATCGCCTAGCGGGGGCCACAGATACGCAGTATTTT.

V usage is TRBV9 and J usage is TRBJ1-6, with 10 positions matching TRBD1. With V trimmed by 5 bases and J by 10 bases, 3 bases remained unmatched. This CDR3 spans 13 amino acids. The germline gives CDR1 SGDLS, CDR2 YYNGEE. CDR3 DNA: TGTGCCAGCAGGGGACAGGGGCAATCACCCCTCCACTTT. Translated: CASRGQGQSPLHF.

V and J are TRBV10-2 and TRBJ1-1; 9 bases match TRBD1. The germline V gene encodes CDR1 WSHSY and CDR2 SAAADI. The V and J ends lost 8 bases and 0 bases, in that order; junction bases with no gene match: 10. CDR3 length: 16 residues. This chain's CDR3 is CASCPGTGSMNTEAFF. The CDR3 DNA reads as TGCGCCAGCTGTCCCGGGACAGGGAGCATGAACACTGAAGCTTTCTTT.

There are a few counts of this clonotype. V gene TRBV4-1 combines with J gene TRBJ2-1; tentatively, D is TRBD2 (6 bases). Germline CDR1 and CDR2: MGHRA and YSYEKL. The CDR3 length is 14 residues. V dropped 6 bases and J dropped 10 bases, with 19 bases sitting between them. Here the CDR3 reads CASRSGTLFGEQFF. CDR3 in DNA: TGCGCCAGCAGATCCGGGACTTTATTTGGGGAGCAGTTCTTC.

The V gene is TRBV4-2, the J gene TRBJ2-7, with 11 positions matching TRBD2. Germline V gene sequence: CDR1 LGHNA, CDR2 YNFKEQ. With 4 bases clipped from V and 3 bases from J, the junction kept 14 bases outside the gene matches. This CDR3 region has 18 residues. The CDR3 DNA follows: TGTGCCAGCAGCCCGGGTAGACTAGCGGGGACCCGAAACTACGAGCAGTACTTC. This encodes CASSPGRLAGTRNYEQYF.

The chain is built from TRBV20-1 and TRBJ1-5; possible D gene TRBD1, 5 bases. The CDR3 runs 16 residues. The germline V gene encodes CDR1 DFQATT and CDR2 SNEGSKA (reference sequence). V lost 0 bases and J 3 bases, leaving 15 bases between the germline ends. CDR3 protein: CSARDRYRDLNQPQHF. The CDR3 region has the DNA TGCAGTGCTAGAGATCGGTACCGGGACCTCAATCAGCCCCAGCATTTT.

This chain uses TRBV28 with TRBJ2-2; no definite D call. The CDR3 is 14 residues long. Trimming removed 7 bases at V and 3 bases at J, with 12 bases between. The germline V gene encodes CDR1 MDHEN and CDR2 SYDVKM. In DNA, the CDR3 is TGTGCCAGCATCGTGGGTGGGGACACCGGGGAGCTGTTTTTT. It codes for CASIVGGDTGELFF.

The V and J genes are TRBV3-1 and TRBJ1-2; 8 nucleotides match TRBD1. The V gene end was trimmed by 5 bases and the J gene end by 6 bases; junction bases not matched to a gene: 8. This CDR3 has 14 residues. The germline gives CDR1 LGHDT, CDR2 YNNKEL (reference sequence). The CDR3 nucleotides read TGTGCCAGCAGCTTTGAGGACAGGGCTGATGGCTACACCTTC. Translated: CASSFEDRADGYTF.

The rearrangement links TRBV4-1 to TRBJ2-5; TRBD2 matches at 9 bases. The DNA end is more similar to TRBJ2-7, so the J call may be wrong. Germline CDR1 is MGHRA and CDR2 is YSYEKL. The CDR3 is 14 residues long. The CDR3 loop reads CASSQGTSSDEQYF. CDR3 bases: TGCGCCAGCAGCCAGGGGACTAGCAGCGACGAGCAGTACTTC.

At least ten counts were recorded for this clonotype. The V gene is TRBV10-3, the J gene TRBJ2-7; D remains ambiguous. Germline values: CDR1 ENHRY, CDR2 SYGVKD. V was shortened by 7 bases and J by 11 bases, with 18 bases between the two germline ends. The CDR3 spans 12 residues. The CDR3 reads CAIKGSSDTKYF. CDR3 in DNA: TGTGCCATCAAGGGCAGTTCCGATACGAAGTACTTC.